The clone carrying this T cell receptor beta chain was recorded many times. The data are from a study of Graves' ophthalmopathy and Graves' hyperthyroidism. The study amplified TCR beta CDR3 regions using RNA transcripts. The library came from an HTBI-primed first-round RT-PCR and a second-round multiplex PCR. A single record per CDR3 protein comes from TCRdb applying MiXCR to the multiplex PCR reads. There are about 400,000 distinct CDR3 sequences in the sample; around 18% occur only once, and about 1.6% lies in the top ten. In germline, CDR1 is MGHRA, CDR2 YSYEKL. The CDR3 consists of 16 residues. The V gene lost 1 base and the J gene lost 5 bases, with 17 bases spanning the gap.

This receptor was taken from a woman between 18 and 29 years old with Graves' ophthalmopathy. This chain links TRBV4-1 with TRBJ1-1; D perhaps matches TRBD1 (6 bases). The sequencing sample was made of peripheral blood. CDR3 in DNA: TGCGCCAGCAGCCAAGTACAAAACAGGGTGAGAACTGAAGCTTTCTTT. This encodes CASSQVQNRVRTEAFF.